These 10 T cell receptor beta chains share one sample of origin, sequenced in a study of T cell responses to AZD1222 COVID-19 vaccine (dated by TCRdb to about 2021). Libraries were built with the immunoSEQ multiplex PCR assay. TCRdb stores this immuneACCESS table with in-frame sequences only. Part of the clones is absent; in the studies checked, under half of the shortfall reflects unresolved V genes, and no reason is known for the rest. Recorded for this sample are some 95,000 clones; approximately 89% of them occurred a single time. The ten largest clonotypes hold about 2.7% of the sample. The time point label for this specimen denotes: baseline before first vaccination. The treatment or condition label, as the study defines it: meningococcal conjugate vaccine given as trial control. This sample comprised peripheral blood, obtained on day 0 of MenACWY control vaccination. Source of these receptors: an adult in good health.

V gene TRBV12-3 or TRBV12-4 combines with J gene TRBJ1-5; D is undetermined. Trimming left V 5 bases short and J 6 bases short, with 11 bases between. The CDR3 extends over 13 amino acids. This CDR3 reads CASSDSEIQPQHF. Here the CDR3 DNA reads TGTGCCAGCAGTGACTCGGAAATTCAGCCCCAGCATTTT.

The chain employs TRBV11-3 and TRBJ2-3, with 9 bases fitting TRBD2. The CDR3 is 15 residues long. After removal of 1 base from V and 2 bases from J, the junction contained 1 base not matched to a gene. Germline CDR1 and CDR2: SGHNT and YENEEA. The CDR3 protein is CASSLGGGVTDTQYF. The DNA for the CDR3 is TGTGCCAGCAGCTTAGGCGGGGGGGTCACAGATACGCAGTATTTT.

This rearrangement joins TRBV7-2 to TRBJ2-5; 8 bases match TRBD1. This CDR3 is built from 13 residues. J was trimmed by 5 bases and V by 5 bases; bases with no gene match: 4. Germline-derived CDR1 and CDR2 are SGHTA and FQGNSA. In DNA form, the CDR3 reads TGTGCCAGCAGCCGGGACAGGTCGGAGACCCAGTACTTC. As protein: CASSRDRSETQYF.

The genes are TRBV7-2 and TRBJ2-5; 11 nucleotides match TRBD2. Germline-derived CDR1 and CDR2 are SGHTA and FQGNSA. Trimming at V came to 5 bases and at J to 2 bases, leaving 7 bases not matched to a gene. This CDR3 region has 16 residues. The DNA of the CDR3 is TGTGCCAGCAGCAAAACGACTAGCGGGGTTCAAGAGACCCAGTACTTC. Translation gives CASSKTTSGVQETQYF.

To note about this clone: The junction does not match germline at one end; this may be a read error. The chain links TRBV6-5 to TRBJ2-1, with 8 bases identical to TRBD2. In germline, CDR1 is MNHEY, CDR2 SVGAGI. The CDR3 extends over 16 amino acids. CDR3 residues: CVSSYTSLAGSYEQFF. The CDR3 DNA reads as TGTGTCAGCAGTTACACCAGTCTAGCGGGTTCCTATGAGCAGTTCTTC.

A word on this clone: Its ends do not fully match the called genes, so a read error is possible. The V call is TRBV7-3, the J call TRBJ1-1; D is unclear. The CDR3 runs to 13 residues. The germline V gene encodes CDR1 SGHTA and CDR2 FQGTGA. The CDR3: CASSVTDGTEAFF. Written as DNA, the CDR3 is TGTGCCAGCAGCGTAACCGATGGCACTGAAGCTTTCTTT.

V usage is TRBV7-2 and J usage is TRBJ1-2, with a weak D call TRBD1 (5 bases). V gave up 0 bases and J gave up 4 bases, with 15 bases separating them. The CDR3 loop spans 16 amino acids. The germline V gene encodes CDR1 SGHTA and CDR2 FQGNSA. Written as DNA, the CDR3 is TGTGCCAGCAGCTTAGCTACTACCGGGACGGCCTATGGCTACACCTTC. It encodes CASSLATTGTAYGYTF.

This clone has a handful of counts. V gene TRBV3-1 (or the pseudogene TRBV3-2) combines with J gene TRBJ1-2; no clear D. Per the germline V gene, CDR1 is LGHDT and CDR2 is YNNKEL (reference sequence). This CDR3 has 13 amino acids. Trimming shortened V by 1 base and J by 8 bases, and 11 bases separated the two germline ends. CDR3 region: CASSQGQRHGYTF. As DNA, the CDR3 is TGTGCCAGCAGCCAAGGACAAAGGCACGGCTACACCTTC.

The rearrangement uses TRBV15 and TRBJ1-1; 7 nucleotides agree with TRBD1. Germline CDR1 and CDR2: LNHNV and YYDKDF (reference sequence). The V gene end was trimmed by 7 bases and the J gene end by 0 bases; junction bases not matched to a gene: 8. The CDR3 totals 15 residues. Here the CDR3 DNA reads TGTGCCACCAAGGGGACAGCGGTAATGAACACTGAAGCTTTCTTT. This translates into CATKGTAVMNTEAFF.

The chain carries TRBV6-5 and TRBJ2-3; D is unresolved. This CDR3 comprises 13 residues. Germline assignment: CDR1 MNHEY and CDR2 SVGAGI. Trimming cost V 2 bases and J 2 bases, with 5 bases left between them. This chain's CDR3 is CASSYVLTDTQYF. CDR3 sequence (DNA): TGTGCCAGCAGTTACGTACTCACAGATACGCAGTATTTT.